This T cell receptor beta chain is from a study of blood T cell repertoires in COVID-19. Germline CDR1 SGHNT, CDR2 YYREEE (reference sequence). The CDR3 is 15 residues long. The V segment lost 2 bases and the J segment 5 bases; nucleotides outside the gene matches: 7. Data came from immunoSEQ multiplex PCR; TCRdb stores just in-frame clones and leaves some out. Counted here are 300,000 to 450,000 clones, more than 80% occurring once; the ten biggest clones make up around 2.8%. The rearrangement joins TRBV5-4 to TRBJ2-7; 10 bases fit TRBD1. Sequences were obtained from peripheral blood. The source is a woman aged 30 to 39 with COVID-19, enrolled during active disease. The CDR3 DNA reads TGTGCCAGCAGCTTAGGGGGACAGGGGCGCGACGAGCAGTACTTC. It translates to CASSLGGQGRDEQYF.